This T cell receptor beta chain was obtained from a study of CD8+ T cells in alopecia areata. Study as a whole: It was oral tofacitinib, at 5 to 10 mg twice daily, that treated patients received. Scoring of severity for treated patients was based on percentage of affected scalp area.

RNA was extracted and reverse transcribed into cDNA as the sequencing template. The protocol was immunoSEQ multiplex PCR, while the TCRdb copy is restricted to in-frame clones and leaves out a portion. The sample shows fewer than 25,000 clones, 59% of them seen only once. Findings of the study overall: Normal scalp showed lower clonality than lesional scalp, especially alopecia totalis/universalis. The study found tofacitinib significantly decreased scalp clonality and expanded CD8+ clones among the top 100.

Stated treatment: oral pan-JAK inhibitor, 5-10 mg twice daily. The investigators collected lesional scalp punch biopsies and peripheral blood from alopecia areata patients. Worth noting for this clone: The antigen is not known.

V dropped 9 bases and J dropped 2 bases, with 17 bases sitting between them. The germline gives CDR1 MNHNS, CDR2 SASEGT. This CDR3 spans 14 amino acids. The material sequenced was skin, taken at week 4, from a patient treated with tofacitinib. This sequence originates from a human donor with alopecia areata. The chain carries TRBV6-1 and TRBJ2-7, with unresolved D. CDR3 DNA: TGTGCCAGTGCGGAGACGGACCAGACCTACGAGCAGTACTTC. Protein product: CASAETDQTYEQYF.